The subject of this entry is one T cell receptor beta chain. Per the germline V gene, CDR1 is LGHNA and CDR2 is YSLEER. The CDR3 sequence is 18 residues long. After removal of 1 base from V and 1 base from J, the junction contained 10 bases not matched to a gene. This sample is drawn from a study of cytomegalovirus exposure and HLA in healthy donors. Study at large: Out of 350 to 400 genotyped donors, approximately 84% belonged to the Caucasian-associated ancestry cluster.

60 Vbeta and 13 Jbeta primers were used in PCR. Data came from immunoSEQ multiplex PCR; TCRdb stores just in-frame clones and leaves some out. The sample shows more than 65,000 clones, 60% to 80% of them seen only once. The chain couples TRBV4-3 to TRBJ2-3; TRBD2 matches at 8 bases. The TCR comes from a female donor in good health and CMV-seronegative. Input material: PBMCs. The CDR3 sequence is CASSQGERGPGGTDTQYF. The DNA of the CDR3 is TGCGCCAGCAGCCAAGGTGAGCGGGGGCCAGGAGGCACAGATACGCAGTATTTT.